Listed below are T cell receptor beta chains from one sample, sequenced in a study of T cell changes during pregnancy in multiple sclerosis. Repertoires were generated with immunoSEQ multiplex PCR, while TCRdb's copy carries only in-frame clones and drops some. The sample yields tens of thousands of clones, approximately 92% seen once. This specimen consisted of peripheral blood, obtained in the second trimester of pregnancy. These receptors originate from a female donor with multiple sclerosis, enrolled in a pregnancy study. The conserved cysteine and the conserved F or W are not part of the CDR3 here.

J: TRBJ2-1
length: 13
V: TRBV7-4
CDR3: ASSLASGGGDEQF

J: TRBJ2-7
length: 10
V: TRBV5-1
CDR3: ASSLNSYEQY

J: TRBJ1-3
length: 12
V: TRBV9
CDR3: ASTSGLSGNTIY

J: TRBJ2-2
length: 12
V: TRBV1
CDR3: TSSLAGVGRGAV

J: TRBJ1-4
length: 10
V: TRBV10-3
CDR3: ASGGAGEKLF

J: TRBJ1-3
length: 15
V: TRBV13
CDR3: ASSFRKRALSGNTIY

J: TRBJ2-1
length: 12
V: TRBV19
CDR3: ASSGQGGWNEQF

J: TRBJ1-1
length: 11
V: TRBV27
CDR3: ASSSGTGSEAF

J: TRBJ2-3
length: 15
V: TRBV7-6
CDR3: ASSSTFRGTSTDTQY

J: TRBJ1-3
length: 13
V: TRBV6-5
CDR3: ASSYSAGSGNTIY

J: TRBJ1-6
length: 13
V: TRBV30
CDR3: AWSPTGVRNSPLH

J: TRBJ2-3
length: 13
V: TRBV7-3
CDR3: ASSPTGSDTDTQY

J: TRBJ2-1
length: 10
V: TRBV11-1
CDR3: ASSSAQREQF

J: TRBJ1-1
length: 12
V: TRBV6-1
CDR3: ASSGNEEGTEAF

J: TRBJ1-2
length: 12
V: TRBV29-1
CDR3: SVGGGADNYGYT

J: TRBJ2-5
length: 14
V: TRBV10-1
CDR3: ASSEGQGSLRETQY

J: TRBJ2-7
length: 13
V: TRBV4-2
CDR3: ASSQVGDRGGEQY

J: TRBJ1-1
length: 11
V: TRBV7-9
CDR3: ASSQPARRVAF

J: TRBJ2-5
length: 12
V: TRBV28
CDR3: ASRTQYSEETQY

J: TRBJ1-1
length: 15
V: TRBV5-5
CDR3: ASSLASGQTIDTEAF

J: TRBJ2-7
length: 10
V: TRBV5-1
CDR3: ASSLQGFEQY

J: TRBJ1-5
length: 13
V: TRBV7-2
CDR3: ASSPDSLNNQPQH

J: TRBJ2-7
length: 12
V: TRBV10-3
CDR3: AISEYEGYYEQY

J: TRBJ2-7
length: 12
V: TRBV7-9
CDR3: ASSLLQGPYEQY

J: TRBJ2-7
length: 13
V: TRBV4-1
CDR3: ASSQEGLANYEQY

J: TRBJ2-6
length: 14
V: TRBV6-1
CDR3: ASSGGGMFGANVLT

J: TRBJ2-7
length: 15
V: TRBV2
CDR3: ASSVPGSGGGESEQY

J: TRBJ2-5
length: 11
V: TRBV6-5
CDR3: AIGLSSQETQY

J: TRBJ2-7
length: 15
V: TRBV28
CDR3: ASSANKGLAGQYEQY

J: TRBJ2-3
length: 14
V: TRBV4-2
CDR3: ASSQARDRAADTQY

J: TRBJ2-3
length: 14
V: TRBV19
CDR3: ASSIQGFPSTDTQY

J: TRBJ2-3
length: 13
V: TRBV7-9
CDR3: ASSALAGGTDTQY

J: TRBJ2-7
length: 13
V: TRBV7-2
CDR3: ASSRQGQDLYEQY

J: TRBJ2-1
length: 11
V: TRBV7-7
CDR3: ASSGGTSGAPV

J: TRBJ2-1
length: 14
V: TRBV11-3
CDR3: ASSPWGVAGVDEQF

J: TRBJ2-3
length: 14
V: TRBV5-4
CDR3: ASSPAGGSLGDTQY

J: TRBJ2-5
length: 15
V: TRBV7-7
CDR3: ASSLEAGLAGQETQY

J: TRBJ2-2
length: 14
V: TRBV7-9
CDR3: ASSKAGRSGTGELF

J: TRBJ1-2
length: 12
V: TRBV7-3
CDR3: ASSLTRQGNGYT

J: TRBJ1-2
length: 14
V: TRBV6-5
CDR3: ASSYSMGPGPGGYT

J: TRBJ2-2
length: 14
V: TRBV7-3
CDR3: ASSFRLAENAGELF

J: TRBJ2-3
length: 14
V: TRBV9
CDR3: ASSAKTSGLTDTQY

J: TRBJ2-7
length: 11
V: TRBV4-3
CDR3: ASSHISSYEQY

J: TRBJ2-7
length: 9
V: TRBV6-1
CDR3: ATQGYYEQY

J: TRBJ2-5
length: 11
V: TRBV7-9
CDR3: ASSRRGQETQY

J: TRBJ2-7
length: 12
V: TRBV5-1
CDR3: ASSPLQIPYEQY

J: TRBJ2-3
length: 14
V: TRBV27
CDR3: ASISSGIASTDTQY

J: TRBJ2-7
length: 13
V: TRBV11-2
CDR3: ASSGSAVLNYEQY

J: TRBJ2-5
length: 12
V: TRBV27
CDR3: ASSPWTGEETQY

J: TRBJ2-5
length: 12
V: TRBV19
CDR3: ASNPAGVSETQY